The rows below give T cell receptor beta chains drawn from one sample of a study of cytomegalovirus exposure and HLA in healthy donors. TCRdb keeps only in-frame clones here, not all; method: immunoSEQ multiplex PCR. The repertoire includes about 68,000 clones, roughly 96% of them detected once, and under 2.5% sits in the top ten. Sequences were obtained from PBMCs. These TCRs come from a man aged 18-30 years in good health and CMV-seronegative. Each CDR3 is given with its conserved first and last residue. D genes are given only for firm matches. The listing skips clone size in some rows; elsewhere it reads once, few, many or a size class.

CDR3aa | CDR3nt | abundance | d_gene | j_gene | v_gene
CASSELRNSPLHF | TGCGCCAGCAGTGAGTTGAGGAATTCACCCCTCCACTTT | few | NA | TRBJ1-6 | TRBV10-2
CASSFSGSYEQYF | TGTGCCAGCAGCTTTAGCGGTTCCTACGAGCAGTACTTC | NA | NA | TRBJ2-7 | TRBV11-1
CASSPGLAGNTQYF | TGTGCCAGCAGCCCTGGACTAGCGGGAAATACGCAGTATTTT | NA | TRBD2 | TRBJ2-3 | TRBV7-3
CASSVGPDRGPYNEQFF | TGTGCCAGCAGCGTAGGGCCAGACAGGGGTCCCTACAATGAGCAGTTCTTC | NA | TRBD1 | TRBJ2-1 | TRBV9
CASRSYLRPDTQYF | TGTGCCAGCAGGTCATATCTGCGCCCAGATACGCAGTATTTT | NA | NA | TRBJ2-3 | TRBV11-2
CAISEWEGEGTEAFF | TGTGCCATCAGTGAGTGGGAGGGCGAGGGCACTGAAGCTTTCTTT | NA | NA | TRBJ1-1 | TRBV10-3
CASSPTGGGLTEAFF | TGCGCCAGCAGCCCCACTGGGGGAGGGTTGACTGAAGCTTTCTTT | NA | NA | TRBJ1-1 | TRBV5-1
CASSLSTVAGPYNEQFF | TGTGCCAGCAGTTTATCGACGGTAGCGGGACCCTACAATGAGCAGTTCTTC | NA | TRBD2 | TRBJ2-1 | TRBV27
CASGLSGENTEAFF | TGTGCCAGCGGACTTTCGGGGGAGAACACTGAAGCTTTCTTT | NA | NA | TRBJ1-1 | TRBV27
CASSSPGQGLGYTF | TGTGCCAGCAGTTCACCTGGACAGGGCCTGGGCTACACCTTC | NA | TRBD1 | TRBJ1-2 | TRBV28
CASSFPRQTNTEAFF | TGTGCCAGCAGTTTCCCCCGGCAGACAAACACTGAAGCTTTCTTT | NA | NA | TRBJ1-1 | TRBV6-6
CASSYGPTDTQYF | TGTGCCAGCTCCTACGGTCCCACAGATACGCAGTATTTT | NA | NA | TRBJ2-3 | TRBV18